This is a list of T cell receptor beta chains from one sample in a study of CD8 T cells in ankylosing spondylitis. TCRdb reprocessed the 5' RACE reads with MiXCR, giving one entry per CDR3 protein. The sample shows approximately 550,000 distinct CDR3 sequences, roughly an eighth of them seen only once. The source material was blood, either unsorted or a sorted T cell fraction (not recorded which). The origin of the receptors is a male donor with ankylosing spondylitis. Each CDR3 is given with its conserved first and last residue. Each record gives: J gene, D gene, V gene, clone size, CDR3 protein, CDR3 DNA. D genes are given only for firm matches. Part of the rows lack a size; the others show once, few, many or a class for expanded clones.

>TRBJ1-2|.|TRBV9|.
CASSPRSVTNYGYTF
TGTGCCAGCAGCCCCCGGTCAGTAACTAACTATGGCTACACCTTC
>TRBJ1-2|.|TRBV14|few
CASSQAVNYGYTF
TGTGCCAGCAGCCAAGCAGTTAACTATGGCTACACCTTC
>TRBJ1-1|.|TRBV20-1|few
CSGGNTEAFF
TGCAGCGGGGGGAACACTGAAGCTTTCTTT
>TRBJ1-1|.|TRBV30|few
CAWSLPDSEVAFF
TGTGCCTGGAGTCTGCCGGACAGCGAAGTAGCTTTCTTT
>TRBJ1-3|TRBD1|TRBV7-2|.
CASSSGTDLSGNTIYF
TGTGCCAGCAGCTCCGGGACAGACCTCTCTGGAAACACCATATATTTT
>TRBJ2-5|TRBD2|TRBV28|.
CASRPTSGRVLKTQYF
TGTGCCAGCAGACCGACTAGCGGGAGAGTGTTGAAGACCCAGTACTTC
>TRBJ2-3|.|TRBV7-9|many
CLGDSTDTQYF
TGTTTGGGTGACAGCACAGATACGCAGTATTTT
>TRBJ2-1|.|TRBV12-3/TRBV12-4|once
CACSSRGRGSGSYNEQFF
TGTGCCTGCAGCTCAAGGGGCCGGGGTTCGGGGTCCTACAATGAGCAGTTCTTC
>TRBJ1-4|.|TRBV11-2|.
CASSLTLSTNEKLFF
TGTGCCAGCAGCTTAACCCTATCAACTAATGAAAAACTGTTTTTT
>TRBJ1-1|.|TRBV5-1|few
CASSLEFRGNTEAFF
TGCGCCAGCAGCTTGGAATTCCGGGGGAACACTGAAGCTTTCTTT
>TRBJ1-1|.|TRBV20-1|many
CSAIIGHMNTEAFF
TGCAGTGCTATCATAGGTCACATGAACACTGAAGCTTTCTTT
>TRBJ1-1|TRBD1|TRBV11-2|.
CASSLPRVGQGGETEAFF
TGTGCCAGCAGCTTACCTAGGGTGGGACAGGGAGGGGAAACTGAAGCTTTCTTT
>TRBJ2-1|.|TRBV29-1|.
CSVARSQGYNEQFF
TGCAGCGTCGCGCGATCGCAGGGCTACAATGAGCAGTTCTTC
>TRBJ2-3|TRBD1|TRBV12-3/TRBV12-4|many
CASSSGTGRGADTQYF
TGTGCCAGCAGTTCGGGGACAGGTCGGGGAGCAGATACGCAGTATTTT
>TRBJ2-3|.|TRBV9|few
CASSAFGGTDTQYF
TGTGCCAGCAGTGCCTTCGGGGGCACAGATACGCAGTATTTT
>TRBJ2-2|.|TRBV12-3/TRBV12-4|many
CASRLTVGELFF
TGTGCCAGCAGGCTGACCGTCGGAGAGCTGTTTTTT
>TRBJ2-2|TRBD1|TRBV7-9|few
CASRTGQTGELFF
TGTGCCTCCCGGACAGGGCAAACCGGGGAGCTGTTTTTT
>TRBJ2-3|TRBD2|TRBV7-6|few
CASSSPSGGGGDTQYF
TGTGCCAGCAGCTCCCCCAGCGGGGGAGGGGGAGATACGCAGTATTTT
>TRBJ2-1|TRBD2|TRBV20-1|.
CSANPGTSSYNEQFF
TGCAGTGCTAATCCCGGGACTAGCAGCTACAATGAGCAGTTCTTC
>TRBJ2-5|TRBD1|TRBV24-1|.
CATSGTDRGLETQYF
TGTGCCACCAGTGGCACCGACAGGGGGCTAGAGACCCAGTACTTC
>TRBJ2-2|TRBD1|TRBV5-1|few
CASSFRRQGAHGTGELFF
TGCGCCAGCAGTTTCCGGAGACAGGGGGCACATGGGACCGGGGAGCTGTTTTTT
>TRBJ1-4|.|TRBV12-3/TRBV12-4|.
CASSLTAFNEKLFF
TGTGCCAGCAGTTTAACAGCGTTTAATGAAAAACTGTTTTTT
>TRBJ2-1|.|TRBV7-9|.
CASSLYEGVISDEQFF
TGTGCCAGCAGCTTATATGAGGGAGTCATTTCGGATGAGCAGTTCTTC
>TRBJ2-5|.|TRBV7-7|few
CASSPQQGGETQYF
TGTGCCAGCAGCCCGCAACAGGGTGGGGAGACCCAGTACTTC
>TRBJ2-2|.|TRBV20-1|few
CSARWRSTGELFF
TGCAGTGCTAGGTGGCGGTCCACCGGGGAGCTGTTTTTT
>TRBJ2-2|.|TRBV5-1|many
CASSLGGATGELFF
TGCGCCAGCAGCTTGGGGGGAGCCACCGGGGAGCTGTTTTTT
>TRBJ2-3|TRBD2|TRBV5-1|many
CASSLMAGEWTDTQYF
TGCGCCAGCAGCTTGATGGCGGGAGAATGGACAGATACGCAGTATTTT
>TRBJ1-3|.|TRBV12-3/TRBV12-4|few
CASSLRTDHLSGNTIYF
TGTGCCAGCAGTTTAAGGACGGACCATCTCTCTGGAAACACCATATATTTT
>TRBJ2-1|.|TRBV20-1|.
CSATGGTLSYNEQFF
TGCAGTGCTACAGGCGGGACCCTCTCCTACAATGAGCAGTTCTTC
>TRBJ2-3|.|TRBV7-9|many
CASSLALEADTQYF
TGTGCCAGCAGCTTAGCGCTGGAAGCAGATACGCAGTATTTT
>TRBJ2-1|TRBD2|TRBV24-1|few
CATSDLGAGASNEQFF
TGTGCCACCAGTGATTTGGGAGCGGGAGCATCCAATGAGCAGTTCTTC
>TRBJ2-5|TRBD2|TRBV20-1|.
CSATGWSGSPDGGTQYF
TGCAGTGCCACAGGGTGGAGCGGGAGCCCCGACGGAGGGACCCAGTACTTC
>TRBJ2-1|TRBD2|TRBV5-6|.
CASSLGLAGGGFSYNEQFF
TGTGCCAGCAGCTTGGGACTAGCGGGAGGGGGATTCTCCTACAATGAGCAGTTCTTC
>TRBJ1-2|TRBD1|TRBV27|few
CASTPRTGFNYGYTF
TGTGCCAGCACCCCCCGGACAGGGTTTAACTATGGCTACACCTTC
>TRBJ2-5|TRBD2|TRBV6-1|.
CASSHNGGLETQYF
TGTGCCAGCAGCCACAACGGGGGGTTGGAGACCCAGTACTTC
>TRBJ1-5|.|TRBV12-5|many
CASGLWGPVWPQHF
TGTGCTAGTGGTTTGTGGGGGCCAGTGTGGCCCCAGCATTTT
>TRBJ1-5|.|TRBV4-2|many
CASSQDFQGAQPQHF
TGTGCCAGCAGCCAAGATTTCCAGGGTGCTCAGCCCCAGCATTTT
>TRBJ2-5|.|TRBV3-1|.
CASSQGQGEGQETQYF
TGTGCCAGCAGCCAAGGCCAGGGGGAGGGACAAGAGACCCAGTACTTC
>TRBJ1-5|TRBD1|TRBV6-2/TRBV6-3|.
CASSTRDRGSQPQHF
TGTGCCAGCAGTACCCGGGACAGGGGCTCTCAGCCCCAGCATTTT
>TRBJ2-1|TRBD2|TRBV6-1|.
CASSEATSGYYNEQFF
TGTGCCAGCAGTGAAGCGACTAGCGGATACTACAATGAGCAGTTCTTC
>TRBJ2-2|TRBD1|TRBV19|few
CASSPQGQIPGELFF
TGTGCCAGTAGTCCCCAGGGACAGATACCCGGGGAGCTGTTTTTT
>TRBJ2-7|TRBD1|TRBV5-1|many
CASGVDRGSSYEQYF
TGCGCCAGCGGGGTCGACAGGGGAAGCTCCTACGAGCAGTACTTC
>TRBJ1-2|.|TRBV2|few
CASSESAPFDGYTF
TGTGCCAGCAGTGAAAGCGCGCCGTTTGATGGCTACACCTTC